This T cell receptor beta chain was profiled in a study of cytomegalovirus exposure and HLA in healthy donors. Looked up from germline, CDR1 is MNHNY and CDR2 is SVGAGI (reference sequence). The CDR3 has 12 amino acids. V was clipped by 5 bases and J by 3 bases, with 8 bases between them. PCR employed 60 Vbeta and 13 Jbeta primers. The protocol was immunoSEQ multiplex PCR, while the TCRdb copy is restricted to in-frame clones and leaves out a portion. The table lists about 140,000 clones, about three quarters of them singletons. This clone has a handful of counts. The clonotype comes from a man aged 35 to 55 in good health and CMV-seropositive. V and J are TRBV6-6 and TRBJ2-7; D is unresolved. The source material was PBMCs. The DNA for the CDR3 is TGTGCCAGCAGTCGACGAGGCTACGAGCAGTACTTC. As protein: CASSRRGYEQYF.